Listed below are T cell receptor beta chains from one sample, sequenced in a study of T cell responses to AZD1222 COVID-19 vaccine. Libraries were prepared by immunoSEQ multiplex PCR; TCRdb keeps only in-frame clonotypes and omits some of them. The sample lists 110,000 or so clones; about 86% were seen once. Here the sequenced sample was peripheral blood, taken on day 0 of AZD1222 vaccination. These receptors all come from an adult in good health. The conserved cysteine and the conserved F or W are not part of the CDR3 here. Each record gives: CDR3 protein, V gene, D gene. The D gene is left open where the match is weak.

cdr3_aa: ASSHSRGSYEQY
v_call: TRBV5-1
d_call: NA

cdr3_aa: AISGTSGPTGGETQY
v_call: TRBV10-3
d_call: TRBD2

cdr3_aa: ASSPGQNYEQY
v_call: TRBV18
d_call: TRBD1

cdr3_aa: ASSYDQVTYEQY
v_call: TRBV6-6
d_call: NA

cdr3_aa: ASSYSKAANEKLF
v_call: TRBV6-5
d_call: NA

cdr3_aa: ASSKRRWYEQY
v_call: TRBV28
d_call: NA

cdr3_aa: SARPSVEQY
v_call: TRBV20-1
d_call: NA

cdr3_aa: ASSPMGGRGYGYT
v_call: TRBV28
d_call: NA

cdr3_aa: ASNPDGSQLPQH
v_call: TRBV2
d_call: NA

cdr3_aa: ASSLGGTRNQPQH
v_call: TRBV5-5
d_call: NA

cdr3_aa: ASSLTTGQGNTIY
v_call: TRBV5-1
d_call: TRBD1

cdr3_aa: SASLAGTGVSEAF
v_call: TRBV20-1
d_call: TRBD1

cdr3_aa: ASSYRGSGELF
v_call: TRBV7-9
d_call: TRBD1

cdr3_aa: ASSHSGSYIQY
v_call: TRBV3-1/TRBV3-2
d_call: TRBD2

cdr3_aa: ASSPFPRGRNEQF
v_call: TRBV7-2
d_call: NA

cdr3_aa: ASSYGDETWGANYGYT
v_call: TRBV6-7
d_call: NA

cdr3_aa: SVGGGGTEAF
v_call: TRBV29-1
d_call: NA

cdr3_aa: ASSLGAADTQY
v_call: TRBV7-2
d_call: NA

cdr3_aa: ASSFGKLAVSSYEQY
v_call: TRBV5-1
d_call: TRBD2

cdr3_aa: ASSLSAGEQF
v_call: TRBV28
d_call: NA

cdr3_aa: ASSLPLGGRASDTQY
v_call: TRBV4-2
d_call: TRBD2

cdr3_aa: ASSTTSGQETQY
v_call: TRBV7-6
d_call: TRBD2

cdr3_aa: ASSPRRDRTAQETQY
v_call: TRBV7-2
d_call: NA

cdr3_aa: ASSPTGGTGGTLVDKEQF
v_call: TRBV18
d_call: NA

cdr3_aa: ASSPASGIYEQY
v_call: TRBV19
d_call: TRBD2

cdr3_aa: ASSLFTSGANVLT
v_call: TRBV19
d_call: NA

cdr3_aa: ASSLGTGSNYGYT
v_call: TRBV7-2
d_call: TRBD1

cdr3_aa: ASSGAGSLRNEQF
v_call: TRBV9
d_call: NA

cdr3_aa: ASSYSQGGGRQETQY
v_call: TRBV11-2
d_call: NA

cdr3_aa: ASTRAGGTEAF
v_call: TRBV18
d_call: NA

cdr3_aa: ASREIGSGNTIY
v_call: TRBV28
d_call: NA

cdr3_aa: ASSLDRGSTDTQY
v_call: TRBV5-1
d_call: TRBD1

cdr3_aa: ASSQGRTGYTGELF
v_call: TRBV4-1
d_call: NA

cdr3_aa: ATSRPGLYEQY
v_call: TRBV24-1
d_call: NA

cdr3_aa: ASSQVDTQY
v_call: TRBV3-1/TRBV3-2
d_call: NA

cdr3_aa: ASTRLTEKLF
v_call: TRBV7-9
d_call: NA

cdr3_aa: SVPTAFLGYT
v_call: TRBV29-1
d_call: NA